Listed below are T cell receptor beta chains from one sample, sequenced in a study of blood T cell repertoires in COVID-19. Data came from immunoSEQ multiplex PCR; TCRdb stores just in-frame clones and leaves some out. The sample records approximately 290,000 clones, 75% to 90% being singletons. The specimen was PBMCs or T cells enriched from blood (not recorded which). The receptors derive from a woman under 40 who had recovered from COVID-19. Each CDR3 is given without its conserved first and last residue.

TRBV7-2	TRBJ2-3	ASSLGPGGQSAQY
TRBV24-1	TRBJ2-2	ATSDTGTRNTGELF
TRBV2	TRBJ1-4	ASSEWTGVEKLF
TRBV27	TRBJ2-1	ASSLSNSQSSYNEQF
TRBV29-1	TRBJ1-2	SVPLTGGVGYT
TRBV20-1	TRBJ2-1	SASLAGGLNEQF
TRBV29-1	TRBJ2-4	SVEDRGGFQY
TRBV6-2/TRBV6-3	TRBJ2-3	ASSHRTGRATDTQY
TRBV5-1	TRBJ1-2	ASSFQGTNYGYT
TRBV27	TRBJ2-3	ASSSRGQGSYRSTQY
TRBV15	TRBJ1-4	ATSRDEGTGGEKLF
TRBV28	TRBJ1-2	ASSFGGRGYT
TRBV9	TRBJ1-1	ASSVAQNTEAF
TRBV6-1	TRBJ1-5	ASRVGQGNNQPQH